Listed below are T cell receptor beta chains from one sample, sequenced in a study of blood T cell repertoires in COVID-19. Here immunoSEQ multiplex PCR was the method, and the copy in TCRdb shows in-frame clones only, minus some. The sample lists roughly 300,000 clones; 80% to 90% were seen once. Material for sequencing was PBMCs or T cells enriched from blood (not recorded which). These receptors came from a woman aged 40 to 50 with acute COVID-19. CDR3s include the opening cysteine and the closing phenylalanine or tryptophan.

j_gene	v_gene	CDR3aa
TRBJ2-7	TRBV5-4	CASSLRGGTYEQYF
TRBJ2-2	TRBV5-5	CASSLVDRVNTGELFF
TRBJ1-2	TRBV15	CATSRDRGGVHGYTF
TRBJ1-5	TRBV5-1	CASSFGGNSNQPQHF
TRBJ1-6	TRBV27	CASSHVDPGQRNSPLHF
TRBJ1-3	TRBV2	CASSTGVPGNTIYF
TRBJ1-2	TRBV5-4	CASSLDFYGYTF
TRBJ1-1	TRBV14	CASSMTGGGTEAFF
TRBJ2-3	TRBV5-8	CASSTGQGAVDTQYF
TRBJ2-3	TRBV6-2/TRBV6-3	CASSRTSGSMSRPTDTQYF
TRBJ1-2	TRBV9	CASSSTNSLLELGPPSNYGYTF
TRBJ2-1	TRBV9	CASSVASGSFYNEQFF
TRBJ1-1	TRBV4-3	CASSQDRITEAFF
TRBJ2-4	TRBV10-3	CAISESFGTSGSKNIQYF
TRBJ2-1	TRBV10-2	CASSESRQGANEQFF
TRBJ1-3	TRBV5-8	CASSSVGEVSGNTIYF
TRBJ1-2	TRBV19	CATSRDRDLGGYTF
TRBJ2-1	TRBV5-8	CASSVVDRAYRAYNEQFF
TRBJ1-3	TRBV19	CATRDRARSNTIYF
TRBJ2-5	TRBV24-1	CATSDAGTGGSETQYF
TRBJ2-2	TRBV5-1	CASSLSSGPNTGELFF
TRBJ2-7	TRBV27	CASSLAGGGPEDEQYF
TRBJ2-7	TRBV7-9	CASRKGSAGPTYEQYF
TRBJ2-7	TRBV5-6	CASQRAGIYEQYF
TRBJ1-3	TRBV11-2	CASSTGHPTAYF
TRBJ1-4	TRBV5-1	CASGTGSDLVDEKLFF
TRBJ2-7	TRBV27	CASSLKGGTSRGFRLYEQYF
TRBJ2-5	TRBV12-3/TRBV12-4	CASDRAGEETQYF
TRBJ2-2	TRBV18	CASSPRQYTGELFF
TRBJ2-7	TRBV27	CASSLVSFGTGGSEQYF
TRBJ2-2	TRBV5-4	CASSLARSNTGELFF
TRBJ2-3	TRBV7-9	CASSPQGKGAADTQYF
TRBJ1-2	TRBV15	CATSRANRGLSGYTF
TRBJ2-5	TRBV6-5	CASRRKETQYF